The 15 T cell receptor beta chains in this list originate from one sample, sequenced in a study of T cell responses to AZD1222 COVID-19 vaccine. Assay used: immunoSEQ multiplex PCR; TCRdb lists only in-frame clones, some missing. The sample yields some 130,000 clones, about nine tenths seen once. Here the sequenced sample was peripheral blood, taken 28 days after the second AZD1222 dose. These receptors originate from an adult who received the AZD1222 COVID-19 vaccine.

The genes are TRBV10-1 and TRBJ2-3, with TRBD1 matching over 8 bases. Germline V gene lookup returns CDR1 WNHNN and CDR2 SYGVQD (reference sequence). Trimming cost V 5 bases and J 2 bases; bases outside gene matches: 15. The CDR3 is 18 amino acids. CDR3 sequence (DNA): TGCGCCAGCAGTTTAAGACGGACAGGGAAAGTACACACAGATACGCAGTATTTT. This translates into CASSLRRTGKVHTDTQYF.

This CDR3 reads CASSLTGGPGELFF. Written as DNA, the CDR3 is TGTGCCAGCAGTTTGACAGGCGGACCCGGGGAGCTGTTTTTT. This chain joins TRBV28 and TRBJ2-2; maybe TRBD1 (6 bases). CDR1 is MDHEN and CDR2 is SYDVKM in the germline V gene. The V end was cut by 3 bases, the J end by 6 bases, with 11 bases between. The CDR3 runs to 14 residues. Combining the CDR3 with reference TRBV28 and TRBJ2-2 gives the whole variable domain DVKVTQSSRYLVKRTGEKVFLECVQDMDHENMFWYRQDPGLGLRLIYFSYDVKMKEKGDIPEGYSVSREKKERFSLILESASTNQTSMYLCASSLTGGPGELFFGEGSRLTVL.

V is TRBV27 and J is TRBJ2-7, with D perhaps TRBD2 (5 bases). This CDR3 spans 13 amino acids. Trimming took off 5 bases at V and 0 bases at J, with 8 bases between the two ends. CDR1 and CDR2 from the germline V gene are MNHEY and SMNVEV (reference sequence). CDR3 bases: TGTGCCAGCAGTCCGGGATTCTCCTACGAGCAGTACTTC. Protein: CASSPGFSYEQYF.

The rearrangement uses TRBV28 and TRBJ1-4; D gene unclear. The CDR3 runs to 12 residues. V was pared by 6 bases and J by 8 bases, with 10 bases between. Germline CDR1 is MDHEN and CDR2 is SYDVKM. CDR3 nucleotide sequence: TGTGCCAGCAGAATGCGAAAAGAAAAACTGTTTTTT. Translating it yields CASRMRKEKLFF.

This chain uses TRBV6-5 with TRBJ1-1; no definite D call. This CDR3 comprises 14 residues. Trimming pared 4 bases from V and 1 base from J, leaving 10 bases between. From germline, CDR1 is MNHEY and CDR2 SVGAGI. The CDR3 DNA follows: TGTGCCAGCAGTTCGTCTCTGGGGAACACTGAAGCTTTCTTT. The encoded protein is CASSSSLGNTEAFF.

This clone was counted a few times. The chain combines TRBV28 with TRBJ1-1, with D hard to call. Looked up from germline, CDR1 is MDHEN and CDR2 is SYDVKM. The CDR3 sequence is 15 residues long. The V gene lost 1 base and the J gene lost 2 bases, with 11 bases spanning the gap. This CDR3 is CASSLYPAGNTEAFF. In DNA form, the CDR3 reads TGTGCCAGCAGTTTATACCCCGCGGGTAACACTGAAGCTTTCTTT. The full variable domain, its missing parts supplied by reference TRBV28 and TRBJ1-1, is DVKVTQSSRYLVKRTGEKVFLECVQDMDHENMFWYRQDPGLGLRLIYFSYDVKMKEKGDIPEGYSVSREKKERFSLILESASTNQTSMYLCASSLYPAGNTEAFFGQGTRLTVV.

The genes are TRBV6-4 and TRBJ2-3, with 11 bases that match TRBD2. V was clipped by 6 bases and J by 4 bases; unmatched bases: 3. Germline V CDR1 and CDR2: MRHNA, SNTAGT. The CDR3 extends over 14 amino acids. CDR3 sequence: CASSALAGADTQYF. The CDR3 nucleotides read TGTGCCAGCAGCGCACTAGCGGGAGCAGATACGCAGTATTTT.

This clone appeared a single time. This rearrangement joins TRBV5-6 to TRBJ2-2; D possibly matches TRBD1 or TRBD2 (5 bases each). CDR3 length: 16 amino acids. V was pared by 4 bases and J by 4 bases, with 17 bases between. The V gene's germline CDR1 is SGHDT and CDR2 YYEEEE. CDR3 bases: TGTGCCAGCAGCCCTGTGGGGGTTGGACCCACCGGGGAGCTGTTTTTT. Translated: CASSPVGVGPTGELFF.

The V gene is TRBV2, the J gene TRBJ1-2, with D unclear. CDR1 and CDR2 from the germline V gene are SNHLY and FYNNEI. CDR3 length: 11 amino acids. V was clipped by 2 bases and J by 2 bases, with 0 bases between them. CDR3 sequence reads: CASSENYGYTF. The CDR3 coding sequence is TGTGCCAGCAGTGAAAACTATGGCTACACCTTC.

This clone was picked up one time. The gene calls are TRBV7-8 and TRBJ1-5; maybe TRBD1 (5 bases). Trimming pared 4 bases from V and 4 bases from J, leaving 8 bases between. The CDR3 contains 13 residues. CDR1 and CDR2 from the germline V gene are SGHVS and FQNEAQ. CDR3 DNA sequence: TGTGCCAGCAGCTCCGACAGAAATCAGCCCCAGCATTTT. It translates to CASSSDRNQPQHF.

V is TRBV18 and J is TRBJ2-7; 9 nucleotides line up with TRBD1. The CDR3 extends over 16 amino acids. The germline CDR1 and CDR2 sequences are KGHSH and LQKENI. The ends lost 5 bases at V and 4 bases at J; junction bases unmatched: 12. CDR3 protein: CASSSQGTGGSYEQYF. Here the CDR3 DNA reads TGTGCCAGCTCATCCCAAGGTACAGGGGGCTCTTACGAGCAGTACTTC. Using reference TRBV18 and TRBJ2-7 for the parts outside the CDR3, the full variable domain is NAGVMQNPRHLVRRRGQEARLRCSPMKGHSHVYWYRQLPEEGLKFMVYLQKENIIDESGMPKERFSAEFPKEGPSILRIQQVVRGDSAAYFCASSSQGTGGSYEQYFGPGTRLTVT.

For the CDR3, the DNA is TGTGCCAGCAGCCAAGATCATTCTCCTAGGGGCTACACCTTC. This translates into CASSQDHSPRGYTF. The chain is built from TRBV3-1 (or the pseudogene TRBV3-2) and TRBJ1-2; D is unclear. The CDR3 length is 14 residues. Germline V lookup: CDR1 LGHDT, CDR2 YNNKEL (reference sequence). V was shortened by 0 bases and J by 8 bases, with 13 bases between the two germline ends.

The genes are TRBV7-3 and TRBJ2-1; D gene unclear. Germline loops: CDR1 SGHTA, CDR2 FQGTGA. Trimming pared 0 bases from V and 9 bases from J, leaving 12 bases between. The CDR3 is 14 residues long. For the CDR3, the DNA is TGTGCCAGCAGCTTAACTGGAGTGGCCAGTGAGCAGTTCTTC. This translates into CASSLTGVASEQFF.

The chain couples TRBV7-9 to TRBJ2-7; D is perhaps TRBD2 (6 bases). V lost 0 bases, J lost 1 base, and 7 bases lay in between. This CDR3 contains 14 residues. Germline V CDR1 and CDR2: SEHNR, FQNEAQ (reference sequence). The CDR3 bases are TGTGCCAGCAGCTTAGCGGCGGGATCCTACGAGCAGTACTTC. Translation gives CASSLAAGSYEQYF.

The V call is TRBV14, the J call TRBJ1-3; D is undetermined. The CDR3 is 15 amino acids. Germline V gene lookup returns CDR1 SGHDN and CDR2 FVKESK. Trimming took 2 bases from V and 4 from J, leaving 12 bases between them. The CDR3 DNA is TGTGCCAGCAGCCAACAGGACCTGGGGGGAAACACCATATATTTT. Translated: CASSQQDLGGNTIYF. Full variable domain (rest looked up from reference TRBV14 and TRBJ1-3): EAGVTQFPSHSVIEKGQTVTLRCDPISGHDNLYWYRRVMGKEIKFLLHFVKESKQDESGMPNNRFLAERTGGTYSTLKVQPAELEDSGVYFCASSQQDLGGNTIYFGEGSWLTVV.